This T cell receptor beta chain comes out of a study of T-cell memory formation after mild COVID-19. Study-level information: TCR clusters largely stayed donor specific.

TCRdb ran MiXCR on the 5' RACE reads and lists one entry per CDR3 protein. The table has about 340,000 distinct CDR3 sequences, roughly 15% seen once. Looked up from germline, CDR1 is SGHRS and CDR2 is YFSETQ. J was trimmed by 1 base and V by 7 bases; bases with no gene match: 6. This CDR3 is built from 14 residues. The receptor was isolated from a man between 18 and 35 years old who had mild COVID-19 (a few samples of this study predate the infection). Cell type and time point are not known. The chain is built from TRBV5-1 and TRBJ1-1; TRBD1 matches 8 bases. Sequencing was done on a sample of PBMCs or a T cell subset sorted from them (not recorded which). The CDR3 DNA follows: TGCGCCAGCCTACAGGGGGGTACGAACACTGAAGCTTTCTTT. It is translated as CASLQGGTNTEAFF.